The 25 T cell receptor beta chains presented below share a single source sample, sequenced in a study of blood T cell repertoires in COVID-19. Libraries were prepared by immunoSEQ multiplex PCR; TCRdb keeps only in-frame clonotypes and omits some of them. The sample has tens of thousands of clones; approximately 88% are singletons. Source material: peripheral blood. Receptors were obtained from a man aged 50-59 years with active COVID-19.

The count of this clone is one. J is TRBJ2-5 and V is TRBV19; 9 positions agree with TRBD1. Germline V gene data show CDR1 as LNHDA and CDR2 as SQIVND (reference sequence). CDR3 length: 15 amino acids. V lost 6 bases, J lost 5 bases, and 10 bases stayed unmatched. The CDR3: CASSIQGAPYETQYF. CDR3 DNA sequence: TGTGCCAGTAGCATACAGGGGGCGCCGTACGAGACCCAGTACTTC. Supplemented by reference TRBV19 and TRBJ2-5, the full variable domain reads DGGITQSPKYLFRKEGQNVTLSCEQNLNHDAMYWYRQDPGQGLRLIYYSQIVNDFQKGDIAEGYSVSREKKESFPLTVTSAQKNPTAFYLCASSIQGAPYETQYFGPGTRLLVL.

CDR3 amino acids: CASSPVAQLYEQYF. The DNA of the CDR3 is TGTGCCAGCAGTCCTGTAGCTCAGTTGTACGAGCAGTACTTC. The chain recombines TRBV27 with TRBJ2-7; no definite D call. Germline values: CDR1 MNHEY, CDR2 SMNVEV (reference sequence). Between the trimmed V and J ends, which lost 5 bases and 4 bases, there was a span of 15 bases. The CDR3 has 14 amino acids.

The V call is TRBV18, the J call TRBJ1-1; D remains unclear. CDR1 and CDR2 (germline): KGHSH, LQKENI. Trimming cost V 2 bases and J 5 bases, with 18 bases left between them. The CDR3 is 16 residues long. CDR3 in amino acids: CASSPLEVVGGTEAFF. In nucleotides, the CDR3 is TGTGCCAGCTCACCATTAGAAGTTGTGGGAGGGACTGAAGCTTTCTTT.

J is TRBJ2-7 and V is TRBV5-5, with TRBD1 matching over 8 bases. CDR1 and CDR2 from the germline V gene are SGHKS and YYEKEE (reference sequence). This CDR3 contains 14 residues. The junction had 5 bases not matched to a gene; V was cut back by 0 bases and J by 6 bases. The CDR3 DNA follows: TGTGCCAGCAGCTTGGGAAGGACAGGGAGCGAGCAGTACTTC. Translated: CASSLGRTGSEQYF.

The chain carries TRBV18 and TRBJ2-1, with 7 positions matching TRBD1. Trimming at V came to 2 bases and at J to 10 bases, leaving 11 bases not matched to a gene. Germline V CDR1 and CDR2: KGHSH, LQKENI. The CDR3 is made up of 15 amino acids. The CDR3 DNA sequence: TGTGCCAGCTCACCAGCGACAGGGAAAGTAGGGGAGCAGTTCTTC. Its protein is CASSPATGKVGEQFF.

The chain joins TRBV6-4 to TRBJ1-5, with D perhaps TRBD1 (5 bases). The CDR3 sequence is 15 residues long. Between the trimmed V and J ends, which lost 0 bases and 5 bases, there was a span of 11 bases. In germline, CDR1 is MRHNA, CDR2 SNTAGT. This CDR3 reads CASSDSGRGDQPQHF. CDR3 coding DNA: TGTGCCAGCAGTGACTCGGGGAGGGGCGATCAGCCCCAGCATTTT.

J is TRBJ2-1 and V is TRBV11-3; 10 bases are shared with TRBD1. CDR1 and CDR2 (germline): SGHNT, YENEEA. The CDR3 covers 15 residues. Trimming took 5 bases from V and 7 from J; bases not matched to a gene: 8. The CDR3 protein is CASSRAGQGLNEQFF. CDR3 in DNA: TGTGCCAGCAGCCGGGCGGGACAGGGGTTGAATGAGCAGTTCTTC.

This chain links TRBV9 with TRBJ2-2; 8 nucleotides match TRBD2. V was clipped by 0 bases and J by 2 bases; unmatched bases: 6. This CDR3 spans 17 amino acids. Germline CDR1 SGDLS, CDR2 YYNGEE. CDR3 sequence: CASSVATSGPNTGELFF. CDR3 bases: TGTGCCAGCAGCGTAGCCACTAGCGGACCCAACACCGGGGAGCTGTTTTTT.

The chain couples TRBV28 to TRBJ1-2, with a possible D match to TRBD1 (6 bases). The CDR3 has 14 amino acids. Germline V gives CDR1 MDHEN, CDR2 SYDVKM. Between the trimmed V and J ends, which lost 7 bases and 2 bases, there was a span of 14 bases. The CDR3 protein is CASTPAGDNYGYTF. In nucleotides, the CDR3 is TGTGCCAGCACCCCTGCAGGGGACAACTATGGCTACACCTTC.

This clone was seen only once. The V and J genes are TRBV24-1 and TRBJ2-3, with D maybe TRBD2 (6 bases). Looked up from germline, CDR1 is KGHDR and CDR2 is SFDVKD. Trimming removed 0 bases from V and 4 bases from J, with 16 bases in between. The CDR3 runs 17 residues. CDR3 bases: TGTGCCACCAGTGATTTGTTCATTGAGACGGGGGCAGATACGCAGTATTTT. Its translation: CATSDLFIETGADTQYF.

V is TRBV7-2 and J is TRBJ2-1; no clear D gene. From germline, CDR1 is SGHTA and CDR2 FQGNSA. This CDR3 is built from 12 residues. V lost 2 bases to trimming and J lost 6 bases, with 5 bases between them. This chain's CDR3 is CASSLRFNEQFF. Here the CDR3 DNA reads TGTGCCAGCAGCTTACGGTTCAATGAGCAGTTCTTC. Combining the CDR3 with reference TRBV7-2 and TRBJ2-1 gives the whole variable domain GAGVSQSPSNKVTEKGKDVELRCDPISGHTALYWYRQSLGQGLEFLIYFQGNSAPDKSGLPSDRFSAERTGGSVSTLTIQRTQQEDSAVYLCASSLRFNEQFFGPGTRLTVL.

This CDR3 reads CAISESYRETQYF. In DNA, the CDR3 is TGTGCCATCAGTGAAAGCTATCGAGAGACCCAGTACTTC. The chain links TRBV10-3 to TRBJ2-5; D uncertain. Deletions cut 3 bases from V and 4 bases from J, with 9 bases between. CDR3 length: 13 residues. In germline, CDR1 is ENHRY, CDR2 SYGVKD.

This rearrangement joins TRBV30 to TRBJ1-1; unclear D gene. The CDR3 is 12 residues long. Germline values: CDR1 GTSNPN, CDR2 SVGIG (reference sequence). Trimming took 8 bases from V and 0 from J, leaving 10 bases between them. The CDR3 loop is CARIQMNTEAFF. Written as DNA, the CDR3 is TGTGCCCGAATTCAGATGAACACTGAAGCTTTCTTT.

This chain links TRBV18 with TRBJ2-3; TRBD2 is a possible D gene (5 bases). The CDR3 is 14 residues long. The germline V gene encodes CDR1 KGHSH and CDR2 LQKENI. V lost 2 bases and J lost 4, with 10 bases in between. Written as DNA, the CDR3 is TGTGCCAGCTCACCATTTGAGGGTTCAGATACGCAGTATTTT. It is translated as CASSPFEGSDTQYF. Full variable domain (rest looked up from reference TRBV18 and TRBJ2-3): NAGVMQNPRHLVRRRGQEARLRCSPMKGHSHVYWYRQLPEEGLKFMVYLQKENIIDESGMPKERFSAEFPKEGPSILRIQQVVRGDSAAYFCASSPFEGSDTQYFGPGTRLTVL.

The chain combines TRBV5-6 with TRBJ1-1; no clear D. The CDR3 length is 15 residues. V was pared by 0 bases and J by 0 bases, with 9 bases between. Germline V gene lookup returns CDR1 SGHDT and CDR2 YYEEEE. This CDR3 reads CASSLVPDMNTEAFF. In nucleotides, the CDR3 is TGTGCCAGCAGCTTGGTTCCAGACATGAACACTGAAGCTTTCTTT.

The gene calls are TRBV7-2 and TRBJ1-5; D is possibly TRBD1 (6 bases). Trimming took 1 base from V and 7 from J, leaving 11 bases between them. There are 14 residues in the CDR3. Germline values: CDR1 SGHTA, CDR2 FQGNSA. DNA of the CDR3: TGTGCCAGCAGCTTAGACCCAGGGGCGCAGCCCCAGCATTTT. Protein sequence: CASSLDPGAQPQHF.

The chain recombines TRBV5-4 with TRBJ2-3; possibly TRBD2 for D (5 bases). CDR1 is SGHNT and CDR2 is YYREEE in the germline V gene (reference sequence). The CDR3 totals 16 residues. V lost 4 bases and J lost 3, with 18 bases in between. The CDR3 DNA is TGTGCCAGCAGCGTTCCTGGTAGGGAGTGGACAGATACGCAGTATTTT. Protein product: CASSVPGREWTDTQYF.

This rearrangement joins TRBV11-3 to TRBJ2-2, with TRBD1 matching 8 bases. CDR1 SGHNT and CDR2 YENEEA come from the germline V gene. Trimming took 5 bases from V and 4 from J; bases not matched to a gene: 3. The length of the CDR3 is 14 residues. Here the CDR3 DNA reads TGTGCCAGCAGCACGGGACAGGCCACCGGGGAGCTGTTTTTT. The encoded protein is CASSTGQATGELFF.

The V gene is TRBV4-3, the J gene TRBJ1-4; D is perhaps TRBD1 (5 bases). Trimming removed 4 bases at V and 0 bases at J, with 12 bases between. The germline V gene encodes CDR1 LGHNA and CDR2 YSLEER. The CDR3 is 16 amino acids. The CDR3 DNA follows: TGCGCCAGCAGCCCGGGGACTTTTGCAACTAATGAAAAACTGTTTTTT. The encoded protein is CASSPGTFATNEKLFF.

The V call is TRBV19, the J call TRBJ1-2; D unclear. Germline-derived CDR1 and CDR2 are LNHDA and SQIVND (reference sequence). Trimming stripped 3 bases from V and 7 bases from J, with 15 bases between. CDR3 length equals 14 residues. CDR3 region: CASSISHSNGGYTF. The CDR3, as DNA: TGTGCCAGTAGTATTTCGCACTCCAACGGTGGCTACACCTTC.

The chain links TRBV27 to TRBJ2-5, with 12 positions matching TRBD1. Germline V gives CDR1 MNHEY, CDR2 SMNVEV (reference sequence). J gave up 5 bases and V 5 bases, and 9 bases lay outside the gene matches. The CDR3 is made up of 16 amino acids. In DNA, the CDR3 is TGTGCCAGCAGTCCGGGACAGGGGGCGATAGGGGAGACCCAGTACTTC. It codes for CASSPGQGAIGETQYF.

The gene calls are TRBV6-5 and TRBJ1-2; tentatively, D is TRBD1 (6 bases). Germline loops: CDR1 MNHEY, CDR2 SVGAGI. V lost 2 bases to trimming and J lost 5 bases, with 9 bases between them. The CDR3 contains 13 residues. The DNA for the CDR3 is TGTGCCAGCAGTTACACACAGGGTTATGGCTACACCTTC. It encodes CASSYTQGYGYTF.

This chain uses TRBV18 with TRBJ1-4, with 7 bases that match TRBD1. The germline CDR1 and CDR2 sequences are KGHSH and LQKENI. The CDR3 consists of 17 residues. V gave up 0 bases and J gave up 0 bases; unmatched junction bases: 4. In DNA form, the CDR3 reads TGTGCCAGCTCACCACCACGGGACAGATCAACTAATGAAAAACTGTTTTTT. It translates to CASSPPRDRSTNEKLFF.

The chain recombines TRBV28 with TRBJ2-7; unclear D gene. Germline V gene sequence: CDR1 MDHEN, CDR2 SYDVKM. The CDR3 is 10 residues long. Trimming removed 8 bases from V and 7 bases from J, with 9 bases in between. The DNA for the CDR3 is TGTGCCAGCGGAAGGCGGGAGCAGTACTTC. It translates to CASGRREQYF.

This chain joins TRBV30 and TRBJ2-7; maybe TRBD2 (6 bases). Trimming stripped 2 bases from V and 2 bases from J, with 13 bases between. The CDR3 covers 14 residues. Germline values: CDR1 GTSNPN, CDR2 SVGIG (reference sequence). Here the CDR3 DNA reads TGTGCCTGGAGTATGTGGGAGGTTCCCTACGAGCAGTACTTC. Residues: CAWSMWEVPYEQYF.